These 21 T cell receptor beta chains originate from one sample sequenced in a study of blood T cell repertoires in COVID-19. The protocol was immunoSEQ multiplex PCR, while the TCRdb copy is restricted to in-frame clones and leaves out a portion. The table includes about 250,000 clones, around 90% detected once. Sequenced input: peripheral blood. All receptors come from an older woman with COVID-19, enrolled during active disease.

The chain recombines TRBV7-2 with TRBJ1-5, with D possibly TRBD1 on 5 matching bases. Germline V gene data show CDR1 as SGHTA and CDR2 as FQGNSA. The length of the CDR3 is 16 residues. V was trimmed by 0 bases and J by 0 bases, leaving 9 bases between them. CDR3 loop: CASSLAAGGSNQPQHF. Here the CDR3 DNA reads TGTGCCAGCAGCTTAGCTGCGGGGGGTAGCAATCAGCCCCAGCATTTT. Variable domain in full (rest from reference TRBV7-2 and TRBJ1-5): GAGVSQSPSNKVTEKGKDVELRCDPISGHTALYWYRQSLGQGLEFLIYFQGNSAPDKSGLPSDRFSAERTGGSVSTLTIQRTQQEDSAVYLCASSLAAGGSNQPQHFGDGTRLSIL.

This clone was detected a few times. The CDR3 protein is CASSQEGTGGDNEQFF. CDR3 bases: TGCGCCAGCAGCCAAGAAGGGACAGGGGGTGACAATGAGCAGTTCTTC. V usage is TRBV4-1 and J usage is TRBJ2-1; 11 bases line up with TRBD1. Germline V gene lookup returns CDR1 MGHRA and CDR2 YSYEKL. Germline trimming cut 0 bases from V and 5 bases from J; bases unmatched to any gene: 3. This CDR3 region has 16 residues.

In its sample, this clone was seen once. The chain joins TRBV7-9 to TRBJ2-1; a weak D match, TRBD1 (5 bases). Trimming took 2 bases from V and 9 from J, leaving 14 bases between them. The CDR3 runs 14 residues. CDR1 and CDR2 (germline): SEHNR, FQNEAQ (reference sequence). CDR3 sequence reads: CASSLLGVEGEQFF. The DNA of the CDR3 is TGTGCCAGCAGCTTATTAGGGGTGGAAGGTGAGCAGTTCTTC.

This clone occurred a few times. The J gene is TRBJ1-2, the V gene TRBV6-5, with 10 bases fitting TRBD1. In germline, CDR1 is MNHEY, CDR2 SVGAGI. Trimming took 6 bases from V and 8 from J; bases not matched to a gene: 9. The CDR3 length is 14 residues. For the CDR3, the DNA is TGTGCCAGCAGCCCGACAGGGGGCCCCTGGGGCTACACCTTC. It yields the protein CASSPTGGPWGYTF.

The chain employs TRBV19 and TRBJ1-3; TRBD1 aligns across 9 bases. This CDR3 has 21 amino acids. Germline CDR1 reads LNHDA; CDR2 reads SQIVND (reference sequence). Trimming at V came to 6 bases and at J to 0 bases, leaving 21 bases not matched to a gene. Here the CDR3 DNA reads TGTGCCAGTAGGACGAGGGACAGGGCCACTAGCGACCTCCACTCTGGAAACACCATATATTTT. Translation: CASRTRDRATSDLHSGNTIYF.

The rearrangement joins TRBV7-2 to TRBJ2-7; 11 bases are a match to TRBD2. After removal of 1 base from V and 0 bases from J, the junction contained 8 bases not matched to a gene. Germline V gives CDR1 SGHTA, CDR2 FQGNSA. This CDR3 is 18 amino acids long. CDR3 sequence (DNA): TGTGCCAGCAGCTTAGGGCTAGCGGGGGGCCCAAGCTCCTACGAGCAGTACTTC. Amino acids: CASSLGLAGGPSSYEQYF.

This rearrangement joins TRBV21-1 to TRBJ1-1; the table calls TRBD1, which could not be checked here. TRBV21-1 represents a pseudogene. This CDR3 comprises 17 residues. The CDR3 here is CASSKAGTGGVWTEAFF. CDR3 bases: TGTGCCAGCAGCAAAGCAGGGACAGGGGGCGTATGGACTGAAGCTTTCTTT.

The rearrangement links TRBV18 to TRBJ2-7; D is ambiguous. The CDR3 is 13 residues long. Trimming stripped 5 bases from V and 3 bases from J, with 11 bases between. Germline V gene sequence: CDR1 KGHSH, CDR2 LQKENI. In DNA form, the CDR3 reads TGTGCCAGCTCATCGACCGACTTCTACGAGCAGTACTTC. Its translation: CASSSTDFYEQYF.

The chain links TRBV9 to TRBJ2-1, with D uncertain. The V end was cut by 4 bases, the J end by 5 bases, with 16 bases between. The CDR3 runs 15 residues. CDR1 is SGDLS, CDR2 YYNGEE, per germline. The CDR3 DNA reads TGTGCCAGCAGCCCCCTGGTCAGGATGAACAATGAGCAGTTCTTC. Protein product: CASSPLVRMNNEQFF. Together with reference TRBV9 and TRBJ2-1, the CDR3 gives the full variable domain: DSGVTQTPKHLITATGQRVTLRCSPRSGDLSVYWYQQSLDQGLQFLIQYYNGEERAKGNILERFSAQQFPDLHSELNLSSLELGDSALYFCASSPLVRMNNEQFFGPGTRLTVL.

The chain recombines TRBV7-2 with TRBJ2-3; 9 bases match TRBD2. CDR1 and CDR2 from the germline V gene are SGHTA and FQGNSA. J was trimmed by 8 bases and V by 4 bases; bases with no gene match: 13. The CDR3 is 16 amino acids. The CDR3 protein is CASSSVGRGGGGTQYF. The CDR3, as DNA: TGTGCCAGCAGCTCCGTCGGGCGGGGGGGCGGAGGTACGCAGTATTTT.

Notes on this clone: A read error may account for a junction end that differs from germline. This chain joins TRBV7-3 and TRBJ2-2; 8 positions match TRBD2. The CDR3 has 17 residues. Germline assignment: CDR1 SGHTA and CDR2 FQGTGA. CDR3 protein: CASCFGGAGPNTGGLFF. The CDR3 nucleotides read TGTGCCAGCTGCTTCGGGGGGGCGGGCCCGAACACCGGGGGGCTGTTTTTT.

The chain employs TRBV7-9 and TRBJ1-2; D perhaps matches TRBD1 (6 bases). The CDR3 has 15 residues. Between the trimmed V and J ends, which lost 11 bases and 4 bases, there was a span of 23 bases. Germline V gene lookup returns CDR1 SEHNR and CDR2 FQNEAQ (reference sequence). The DNA for the CDR3 is TGTGCCGGGGAGAGGGCCCCCAGGGGAACCTATGGCTACACCTTC. Translating gives CAGERAPRGTYGYTF. The variable domain in full, with the rest retrieved from reference TRBV7-9 and TRBJ1-2, is DTGVSQNPRHKITKRGQNVTFRCDPISEHNRLYWYRQTLGQGPEFLTYFQNEAQLEKSRLLSDRFSAERPKGSFSTLEIQRTEQGDSAMYLCAGERAPRGTYGYTFGSGTRLTVV.

V and J are TRBV7-9 and TRBJ1-1; TRBD1 might be the D (6 bases). Between the trimmed V and J ends, which lost 1 base and 10 bases, there was a span of 16 bases. Germline values: CDR1 SEHNR, CDR2 FQNEAQ (reference sequence). This CDR3 comprises 14 residues. The CDR3 bases are TGTGCCAGCAGCTTAGAGGGGGTGTGGGGGCGAGCTTTCTTT. Its translation: CASSLEGVWGRAFF.

The chain uses TRBV13 and TRBJ2-7; 9 positions agree with TRBD1. Looked up from germline, CDR1 is PRHDT and CDR2 is FYEKMQ (reference sequence). J was trimmed by 5 bases and V by 5 bases; bases with no gene match: 10. The CDR3 loop spans 15 amino acids. The CDR3 DNA reads as TGTGCCAGCAGCGCCCTGGGACAGGGATTCAACGAGCAGTACTTC. Protein sequence: CASSALGQGFNEQYF.

This chain joins TRBV5-1 and TRBJ2-7, with D possibly being TRBD1 (6 bases). The CDR3 runs 14 residues. V lost 4 bases to trimming and J lost 1 base, with 12 bases between them. The germline V gene has CDR1 SGHRS and CDR2 YFSETQ. CDR3 bases: TGCGCCAGCAGCCTAGGACAGCGATCCTACGAGCAGTACTTC. Translated, it gives CASSLGQRSYEQYF.

V is TRBV4-2 and J is TRBJ1-1, with D possibly being TRBD1 (6 bases). This CDR3 spans 14 amino acids. The germline V and J ends were trimmed by 0 bases and 7 bases, with 12 bases remaining between them. Germline V gene lookup returns CDR1 LGHNA and CDR2 YNFKEQ. CDR3 loop: CASSQDRGTNEAFF. CDR3 DNA sequence: TGTGCCAGCAGCCAAGATAGGGGGACCAATGAAGCTTTCTTT.

The V call is TRBV6-5, the J call TRBJ1-6; TRBD1 matches at 8 bases. The V gene end was trimmed by 4 bases and the J gene end by 2 bases; junction bases not matched to a gene: 4. This CDR3 comprises 16 residues. CDR1 and CDR2 from the germline V gene are MNHEY and SVGAGI. The CDR3 region has the DNA TGTGCCAGCAGTTCACAGGGGGGTCCCTATAATTCACCCCTCCACTTT. It encodes CASSSQGGPYNSPLHF.

The chain couples TRBV2 to TRBJ1-2; weak D call: TRBD1 (5 bases). The CDR3 sequence is 11 residues long. Between the trimmed V and J ends, which lost 6 bases and 7 bases, there was a span of 9 bases. Germline V lookup: CDR1 SNHLY, CDR2 FYNNEI. The CDR3 here is CASSGGSGYTF. The DNA for the CDR3 is TGTGCCAGCAGCGGGGGGTCTGGCTACACCTTC.

This rearrangement joins TRBV7-3 to TRBJ2-3; 9 nucleotides align to TRBD2. This CDR3 is 14 amino acids long. Looked up from germline, CDR1 is SGHTA and CDR2 is FQGTGA. Trimming at V came to 4 bases and at J to 4 bases, leaving 3 bases not matched to a gene. This chain's CDR3 is CASSWSGGPDTQYF. CDR3 DNA: TGTGCCAGCAGCTGGAGCGGGGGGCCAGATACGCAGTATTTT.

The chain's CDR3 is CASSLAGQGIDEQFF. The CDR3 DNA reads TGCGCCAGCAGCTTGGCGGGACAGGGGATCGATGAGCAGTTCTTC. The chain joins TRBV5-1 to TRBJ2-1, with 10 bases identical to TRBD1. The CDR3 totals 15 residues. From germline, CDR1 is SGHRS and CDR2 YFSETQ. J lost 8 bases, V lost 0 bases, and 5 bases had no gene match.

The J gene is TRBJ1-1, the V gene TRBV27; D gene unclear. CDR1 and CDR2 (germline): MNHEY, SMNVEV (reference sequence). The CDR3 has 14 residues. V shed 3 bases and J shed 5 bases, with 13 bases lying between them. CDR3 bases: TGTGCCAGCAGTTTGTCGGGGAGGAATACTGAAGCTTTCTTT. Its protein is CASSLSGRNTEAFF.